This is a list of T cell receptor beta chains from one sample in a study of T cell responses to AZD1222 COVID-19 vaccine. Repertoires were generated with immunoSEQ multiplex PCR, while TCRdb's copy carries only in-frame clones and drops some. This table has 130,000 or so clones, 91% appearing once. Sequencing was performed on peripheral blood, taken on day 0 of AZD1222 vaccination. Receptors were obtained from an adult in good health. Each CDR3 is given with its conserved first and last residue. The D gene is left open where the match is weak. Only part of the rows carry a size: once, few, many, or a class if the clone is expanded.

NA,TRBJ2-1,TRBV16,NA,CASSQWDSSNEQFF,TGTGCCAGCAGCCAATGGGACTCCAGCAATGAGCAGTTCTTC
NA,TRBJ2-7,TRBV29-1,NA,CSVVFPATYEQYF,TGCAGCGTTGTCTTTCCGGCGACCTACGAGCAGTACTTC
NA,TRBJ2-6,TRBV18,NA,CASSPTLQGGAGANVLTF,TGTGCCAGCTCACCTACACTCCAGGGGGGCGCTGGGGCCAACGTCCTGACTTTC
NA,TRBJ2-7,TRBV2,NA,CASSERAATYEQYF,TGTGCCAGCAGTGAGAGGGCCGCTACCTACGAGCAGTACTTC
TRBD2,TRBJ2-3,TRBV7-3,NA,CASSPSGRVTDTQYF,TGTGCCAGCAGCCCCTCGGGGAGGGTCACAGATACGCAGTATTTT
NA,TRBJ1-2,TRBV5-5,NA,CASSSGVTNYGYTF,TGTGCCAGCAGTTCAGGGGTGACAAACTATGGCTACACCTTC
TRBD1,TRBJ2-7,TRBV28,NA,CASSTLPGQGSPYEQYF,TGTGCCAGCAGCACACTACCGGGACAGGGTTCCCCCTACGAGCAGTACTTC
NA,TRBJ1-1,TRBV6-5,NA,CASSAGQIEAFF,TGTGCCAGCAGCGCTGGCCAGATTGAAGCTTTCTTT
NA,TRBJ1-2,TRBV11-2,NA,CASSLELGVGYGYTF,TGTGCCAGCAGCTTAGAGTTAGGGGTTGGCTATGGCTACACCTTC
NA,TRBJ1-1,TRBV19,NA,CASSMFSEAFF,TGTGCCAGTAGTATGTTCAGTGAAGCTTTCTTT
NA,TRBJ2-2,TRBV9,NA,CASSVAATWDTGELFF,TGTGCCAGCAGCGTAGCGGCCACCTGGGACACCGGGGAGCTGTTTTTT
NA,TRBJ2-7,TRBV27,NA,CASSLSGGSSYEQYF,TGTGCCAGCAGTTTATCTGGGGGGAGCTCCTACGAGCAGTACTTC
TRBD1,TRBJ2-1,TRBV19,NA,CASRTGGSVGNEQFF,TGTGCCAGTCGTACAGGGGGTTCAGTGGGGAATGAGCAGTTCTTC
NA,TRBJ1-3,TRBV7-3,NA,CASSSAGGGNTIYF,TGTGCCAGCAGCTCGGCCGGGGGTGGAAACACCATATATTTT
TRBD1,TRBJ1-1,TRBV5-6,NA,CASSTRTGRAFF,TGTGCCAGCAGCACACGGACAGGGAGGGCTTTCTTT
TRBD1,TRBJ2-5,TRBV5-1,NA,CASSLEGAETQYF,TGCGCCAGCAGCTTAGAGGGGGCAGAGACCCAGTACTTC
TRBD1,TRBJ1-1,TRBV7-2,NA,CASSLTGTGGSTEAFF,TGTGCCAGCAGCTTAACCGGGACAGGGGGGTCTACTGAAGCTTTCTTT
TRBD1,TRBJ1-1,TRBV30,NA,CAWVGQPNTEAFF,TGTGCCTGGGTGGGACAGCCGAACACTGAAGCTTTCTTT
NA,TRBJ1-1,TRBV28,NA,CASSLGQGLGAFF,TGTGCCAGCAGTTTAGGGCAGGGTTTGGGAGCTTTCTTT
TRBD2,TRBJ2-3,TRBV5-1,NA,CASSYASGAFTDTQYF,TGCGCCAGCAGCTATGCTAGCGGGGCTTTCACAGATACGCAGTATTTT
TRBD1,TRBJ1-2,TRBV27,NA,CASSRGQGLVEGYTF,TGTGCCAGCAGTCGCGGACAGGGGCTCGTTGAAGGCTACACCTTC
NA,TRBJ2-1,TRBV18,NA,CASSPEIYNEQFF,TGTGCCAGCTCACCAGAGATTTACAATGAGCAGTTCTTC
NA,TRBJ1-2,TRBV6-5,NA,CASSYPGSGDTF,TGTGCCAGCAGTTACCCGGGATCCGGGGATACCTTC
NA,TRBJ1-1,TRBV7-3,NA,CASTHGRQSAEAFF,TGTGCCAGCACCCATGGGCGGCAGAGCGCTGAAGCTTTCTTT
TRBD2,TRBJ2-4,TRBV28,NA,CASSSPLAGALAKNIQYF,TGTGCCAGCAGTTCCCCGCTAGCGGGAGCTCTAGCCAAAAACATTCAGTACTTC
NA,TRBJ2-2,TRBV6-4,few,CASRQGEAGELFF,TGTGCCAGCAGGCAGGGGGAGGCCGGGGAGCTGTTTTTT
NA,TRBJ1-3,TRBV28,NA,CASSWGGESRNTIYF,TGTGCCAGCAGTTGGGGCGGGGAAAGTAGAAACACCATATATTTT
NA,TRBJ2-1,TRBV18,NA,CASSPGGQYEQFF,TGTGCCAGCTCACCGGGGGGACAATATGAGCAGTTCTTC
NA,TRBJ2-7,TRBV25-1,NA,CASSPLRTDLYEQYF,TGTGCCAGCAGCCCGCTCAGGACGGATCTATACGAGCAGTACTTC
TRBD1,TRBJ2-3,TRBV6-1,NA,CASSDDPGQGRADTQYF,TGTGCCAGCAGTGACGACCCGGGACAGGGGAGGGCAGATACGCAGTATTTT
TRBD2,TRBJ2-1,TRBV3-1/TRBV3-2,NA,CASSQDPAGEVFF,TGTGCCAGCAGCCAAGATCCGGCGGGAGAAGTGTTCTTC
NA,TRBJ1-5,TRBV19,NA,CASSILGGQSPNQPQHF,TGTGCCAGTAGTATACTAGGGGGACAATCCCCCAATCAGCCCCAGCATTTT
NA,TRBJ1-1,TRBV7-8,NA,CASSLVRAGAEAFF,TGTGCCAGCAGCTTAGTTAGGGCAGGCGCTGAAGCTTTCTTT
TRBD1,TRBJ2-1,TRBV30,NA,CAGKGGQGVSYNEQFF,TGTGCCGGTAAGGGGGGACAGGGGGTGTCCTACAATGAGCAGTTCTTC
TRBD1,TRBJ1-3,TRBV5-4,NA,CASSLDRAGNTIYF,TGTGCCAGCAGCCTGGACAGGGCTGGAAACACCATATATTTT
NA,TRBJ2-5,TRBV5-1,NA,CASSLAFTVETQYF,TGCGCCAGCAGCTTGGCCTTCACGGTGGAGACCCAGTACTTC
TRBD2,TRBJ2-1,TRBV19,NA,CASSIRLAGGNEQFF,TGTGCCAGTAGTATTCGTCTAGCGGGAGGGAATGAGCAGTTCTTC
TRBD1,TRBJ1-1,TRBV10-1,NA,CASSTGESTEAFF,TGCGCCAGCAGTACAGGGGAGTCCACTGAAGCTTTCTTT
TRBD1,TRBJ1-4,TRBV5-1,NA,CASSLEGTGQGKLFF,TGCGCCAGCAGCTTGGAAGGGACAGGGCAGGGGAAACTGTTTTTT
TRBD1,TRBJ1-1,TRBV11-3,NA,CASSATGGTEAFF,TGTGCCAGCAGCGCTACAGGGGGCACTGAAGCTTTCTTT
NA,TRBJ2-4,TRBV6-2/TRBV6-3,NA,CASSYLPSPASHLAKNIQYF,TGTGCCAGCAGTTACTTGCCTAGTCCAGCGTCCCACCTAGCCAAAAACATTCAGTACTTC
NA,TRBJ1-1,TRBV6-5,NA,CASSAALGWGTEAFF,TGTGCCAGCAGCGCCGCGTTAGGGTGGGGGACTGAAGCTTTCTTT
NA,TRBJ1-4,TRBV3-1/TRBV3-2,NA,CASSQDREGKLFF,TGTGCCAGCAGCCAAGATAGGGAGGGAAAACTGTTTTTT
NA,TRBJ2-2,TRBV7-9,NA,CASSLRATGELFF,TGTGCCAGCAGCTTAAGGGCGACCGGGGAGCTGTTTTTT
NA,TRBJ1-1,TRBV7-3,once,CASSQQPNTEAFF,TGTGCCAGCAGCCAACAGCCGAACACTGAAGCTTTCTTT
NA,TRBJ2-2,TRBV14,NA,CASSQSSPPGELFF,TGTGCCAGCAGCCAAAGTAGTCCACCCGGGGAGCTGTTTTTT
NA,TRBJ1-5,TRBV19,once,CASSTGSAKPQHF,TGTGCCAGTAGTACAGGTTCCGCAAAGCCCCAGCATTTT